One and the same sample provided the 8 T cell receptor beta chains below, sequenced in a study of T cells in localized non-small cell lung cancer. TCRdb's table, derived via immunoSEQ multiplex PCR, lists solely in-frame clones and lacks some. The data hold approximately 30,000 clones, with 87% observed a single time. The sequencing used peripheral blood mononuclear cells, collected before any cancer treatment. The receptors originated from a man aged 35-69 years with stage III lung adenocarcinoma.

The genes are TRBV5-6 and TRBJ1-1; D is uncertain. This CDR3 spans 14 amino acids. Trimming cost V 1 base and J 0 bases, with 7 bases left between them. Germline lookup yields CDR1 SGHDT and CDR2 YYEEEE. CDR3 in amino acids: CASSLFLMNTEAFF. CDR3 coding DNA: TGTGCCAGCAGCTTGTTCTTGATGAACACTGAAGCTTTCTTT. The full variable domain, its missing parts supplied by reference TRBV5-6 and TRBJ1-1, is DAGVTQSPTHLIKTRGQQVTLRCSPKSGHDTVSWYQQALGQGPQFIFQYYEEEERQRGNFPDRFSGHQFPNYSSELNVNALLLGDSALYLCASSLFLMNTEAFFGQGTRLTVV.

This chain joins TRBV15 and TRBJ2-7; D is possibly TRBD2 (6 bases). CDR1 is LNHNV, CDR2 YYDKDF, per germline (reference sequence). Between the trimmed V and J ends, which lost 2 bases and 2 bases, there was a span of 13 bases. CDR3 length equals 15 residues. CDR3 protein: CATSRNPGGPYEQYF. CDR3 nucleotides: TGTGCCACCAGCAGAAACCCCGGGGGACCCTACGAGCAGTACTTC.

This chain joins TRBV7-2 and TRBJ1-2; no clear D gene. Between the trimmed V and J ends, which lost 3 bases and 2 bases, there was a span of 4 bases. Germline-derived CDR1 and CDR2 are SGHTA and FQGNSA. The CDR3 covers 12 residues. The CDR3 protein is CASSFPNYGYTF. In DNA form, the CDR3 reads TGTGCCAGCAGCTTCCCAAACTATGGCTACACCTTC.

The chain combines TRBV4-3 with TRBJ2-7, with no clear D. The germline CDR1 and CDR2 sequences are LGHNA and YSLEER. V was cut by 1 base and J by 2 bases, with 12 bases left in between. The CDR3 extends over 15 amino acids. The CDR3, as DNA: TGCGCCAGCAGCCAAGCCCTGCAAACCCCCTACGAGCAGTACTTC. This codes for CASSQALQTPYEQYF.

The rearrangement joins TRBV4-1 to TRBJ2-2; 16 bases agree with TRBD2. The V and J ends lost 4 bases and 7 bases, in that order; junction bases with no gene match: 9. Germline V gene lookup returns CDR1 MGHRA and CDR2 YSYEKL. The CDR3 has 18 residues. CDR3 nucleotide sequence: TGCGCCAGCAGCCCCCTAGGGACTAGCGGGGGGGCTGGCGGGGAGCTGTTTTTT. It yields the protein CASSPLGTSGGAGGELFF.

The rearrangement links TRBV5-5 to TRBJ1-1; D remains ambiguous. CDR3 size: 15 residues. The germline V and J ends were trimmed by 0 bases and 1 base, with 10 bases remaining between them. Germline values: CDR1 SGHKS, CDR2 YYEKEE (reference sequence). The CDR3 nucleotides are TGTGCCAGCAGCTTGGGACGGGCAAAGAACACTGAAGCTTTCTTT. Protein sequence: CASSLGRAKNTEAFF.

V and J are TRBV5-1 and TRBJ2-1; 12 positions match TRBD2. The CDR3 runs to 17 residues. Trimming took 0 bases from V and 6 from J; bases not matched to a gene: 7. Germline V gene sequence: CDR1 SGHRS, CDR2 YFSETQ. Here the CDR3 DNA reads TGCGCCAGCAGCTTGGTTCCTAGCGGGGGGGCCCTCAATGAGCAGTTCTTC. As protein: CASSLVPSGGALNEQFF.

This clone came up a few times. The chain has TRBV2 and TRBJ1-5, with D uncertain. CDR3 length equals 17 residues. Germline V CDR1 and CDR2: SNHLY, FYNNEI. Trimming shortened V by 5 bases and J by 2 bases, and 19 bases separated the two germline ends. CDR3 sequence reads: CASSPRGGRGGNQPQHF. DNA for the CDR3: TGTGCCAGCAGTCCTCGTGGTGGCCGGGGAGGCAATCAGCCCCAGCATTTT.